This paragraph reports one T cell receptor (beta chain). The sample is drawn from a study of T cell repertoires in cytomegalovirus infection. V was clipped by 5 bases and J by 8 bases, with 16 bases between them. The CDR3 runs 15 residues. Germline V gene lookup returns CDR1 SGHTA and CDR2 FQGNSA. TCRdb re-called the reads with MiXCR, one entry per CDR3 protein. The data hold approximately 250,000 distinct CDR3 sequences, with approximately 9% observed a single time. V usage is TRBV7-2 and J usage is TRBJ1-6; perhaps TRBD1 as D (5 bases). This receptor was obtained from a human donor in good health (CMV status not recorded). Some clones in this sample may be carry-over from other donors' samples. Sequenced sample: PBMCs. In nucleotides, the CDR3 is TGTGCCAGCAGCCTCGGGGGGGAGATCTATTCACCCCTCCACTTT. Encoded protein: CASSLGGEIYSPLHF. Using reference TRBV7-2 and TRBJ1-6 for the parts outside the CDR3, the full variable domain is GAGVSQSPSNKVTEKGKDVELRCDPISGHTALYWYRQSLGQGLEFLIYFQGNSAPDKSGLPSDRFSAERTGGSVSTLTIQRTQQEDSAVYLCASSLGGEIYSPLHFGNGTRLTVT.